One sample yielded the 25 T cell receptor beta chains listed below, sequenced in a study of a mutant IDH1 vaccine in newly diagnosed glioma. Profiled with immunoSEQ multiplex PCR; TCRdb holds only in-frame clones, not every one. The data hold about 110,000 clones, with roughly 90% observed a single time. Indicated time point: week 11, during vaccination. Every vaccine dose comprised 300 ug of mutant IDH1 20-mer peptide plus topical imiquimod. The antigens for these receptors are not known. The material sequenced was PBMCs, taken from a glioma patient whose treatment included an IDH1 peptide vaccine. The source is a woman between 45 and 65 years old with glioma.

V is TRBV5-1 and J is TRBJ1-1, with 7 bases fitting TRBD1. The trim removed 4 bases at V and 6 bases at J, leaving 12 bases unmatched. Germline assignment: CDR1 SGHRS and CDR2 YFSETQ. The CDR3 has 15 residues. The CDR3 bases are TGCGCCAGCAGCGCGTGGGACAGAGGTTTGGCTGAAGCTTTCTTT. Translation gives CASSAWDRGLAEAFF.

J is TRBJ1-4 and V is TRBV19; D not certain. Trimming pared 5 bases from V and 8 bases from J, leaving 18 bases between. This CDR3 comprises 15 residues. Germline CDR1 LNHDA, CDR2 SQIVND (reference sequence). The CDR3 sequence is CASSPPRHPAEKLFF. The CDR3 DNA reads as TGTGCCAGTAGTCCCCCTCGGCACCCGGCGGAAAAACTGTTTTTT.

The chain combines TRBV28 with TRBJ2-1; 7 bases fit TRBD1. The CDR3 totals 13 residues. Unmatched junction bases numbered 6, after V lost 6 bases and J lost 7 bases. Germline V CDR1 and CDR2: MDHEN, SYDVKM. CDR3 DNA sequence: TGTGCCAGCAGCCCGGGACAGCGGAATGAGCAGTTCTTC. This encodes CASSPGQRNEQFF.

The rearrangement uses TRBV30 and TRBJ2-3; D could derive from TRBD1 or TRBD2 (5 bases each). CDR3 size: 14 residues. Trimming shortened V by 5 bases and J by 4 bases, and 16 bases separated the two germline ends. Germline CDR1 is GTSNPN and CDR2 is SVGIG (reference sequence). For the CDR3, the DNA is TGTGCCTGGTCGGGGCTCTCTCTTGCAGATACGCAGTATTTT. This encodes CAWSGLSLADTQYF.

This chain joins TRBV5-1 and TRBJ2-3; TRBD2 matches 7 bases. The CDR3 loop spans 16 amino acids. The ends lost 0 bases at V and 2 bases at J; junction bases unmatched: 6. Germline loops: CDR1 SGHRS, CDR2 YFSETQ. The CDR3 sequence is CASSLVTSADTDTQYF. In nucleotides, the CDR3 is TGCGCCAGCAGCTTGGTTACTAGCGCCGACACAGATACGCAGTATTTT.

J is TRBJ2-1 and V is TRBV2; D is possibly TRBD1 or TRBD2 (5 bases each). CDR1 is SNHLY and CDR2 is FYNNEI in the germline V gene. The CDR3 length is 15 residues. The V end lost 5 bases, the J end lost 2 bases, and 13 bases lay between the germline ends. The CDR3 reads CASSIRDETYNEQFF. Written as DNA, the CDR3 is TGTGCCAGCAGTATCCGGGACGAGACCTACAATGAGCAGTTCTTC.

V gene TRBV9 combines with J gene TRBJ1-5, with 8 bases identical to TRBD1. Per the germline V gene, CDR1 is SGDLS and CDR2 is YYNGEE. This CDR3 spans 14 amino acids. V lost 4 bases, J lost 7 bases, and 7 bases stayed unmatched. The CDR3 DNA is TGTGCCAGCAGCCCGGACAGGGTTCGACAGCCCCAGCATTTT. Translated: CASSPDRVRQPQHF.

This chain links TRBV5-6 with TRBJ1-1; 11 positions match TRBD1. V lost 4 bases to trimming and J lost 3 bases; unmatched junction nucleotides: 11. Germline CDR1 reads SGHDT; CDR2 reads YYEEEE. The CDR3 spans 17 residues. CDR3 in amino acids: CASSMSGTGGWYTEAFF. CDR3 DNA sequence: TGTGCCAGCAGCATGTCCGGGACAGGGGGTTGGTACACTGAAGCTTTCTTT.

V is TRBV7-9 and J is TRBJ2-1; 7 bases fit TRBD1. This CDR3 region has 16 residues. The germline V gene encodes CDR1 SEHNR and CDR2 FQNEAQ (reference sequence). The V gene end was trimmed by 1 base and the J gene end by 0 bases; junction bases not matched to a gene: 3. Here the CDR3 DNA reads TGTGCCAGCAGCTTAGGACAGGGTGGCTCCTACAATGAGCAGTTCTTC. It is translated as CASSLGQGGSYNEQFF.

CDR3 amino acids: CSVEGGTSGTRNEQFF. As DNA, the CDR3 is TGCAGCGTTGAAGGGGGGACTAGCGGGACACGCAATGAGCAGTTCTTC. The chain couples TRBV29-1 to TRBJ2-1, with 13 positions matching TRBD2. The CDR3 is made up of 16 amino acids. V shed 1 base, J shed 6 bases, and the junction held 6 bases outside the gene matches. The V gene's germline CDR1 is SQVTM and CDR2 ANQGSEA.

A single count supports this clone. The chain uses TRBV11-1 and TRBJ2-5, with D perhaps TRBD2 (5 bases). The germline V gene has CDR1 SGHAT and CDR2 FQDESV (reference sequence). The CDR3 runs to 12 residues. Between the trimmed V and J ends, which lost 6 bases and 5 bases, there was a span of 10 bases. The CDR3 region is CASRRAPETQYF. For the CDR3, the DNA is TGTGCCAGCAGGCGGGCTCCTGAGACCCAGTACTTC.

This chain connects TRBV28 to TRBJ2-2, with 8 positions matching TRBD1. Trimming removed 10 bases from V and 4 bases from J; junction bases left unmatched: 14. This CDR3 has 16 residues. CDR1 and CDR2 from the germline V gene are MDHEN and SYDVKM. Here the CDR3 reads CAIGQGQFRPTGELFF. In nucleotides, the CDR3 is TGTGCCATCGGACAGGGACAGTTCCGTCCCACCGGGGAGCTGTTTTTT.

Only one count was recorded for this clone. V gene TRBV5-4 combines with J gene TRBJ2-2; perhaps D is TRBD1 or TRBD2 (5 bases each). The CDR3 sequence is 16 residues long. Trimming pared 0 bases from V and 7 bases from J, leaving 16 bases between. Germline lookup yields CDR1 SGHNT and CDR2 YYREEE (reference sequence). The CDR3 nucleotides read TGTGCCAGCAGCTTGGGGGCCCCGGGGCGAGGCGGGGAGCTGTTTTTT. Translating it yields CASSLGAPGRGGELFF.

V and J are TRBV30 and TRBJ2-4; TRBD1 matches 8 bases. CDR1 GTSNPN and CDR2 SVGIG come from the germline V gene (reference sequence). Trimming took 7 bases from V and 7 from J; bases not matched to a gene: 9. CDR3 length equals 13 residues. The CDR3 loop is CASEAGGRNIQYF. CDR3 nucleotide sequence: TGTGCCTCGGAGGCAGGGGGCAGGAACATTCAGTACTTC.

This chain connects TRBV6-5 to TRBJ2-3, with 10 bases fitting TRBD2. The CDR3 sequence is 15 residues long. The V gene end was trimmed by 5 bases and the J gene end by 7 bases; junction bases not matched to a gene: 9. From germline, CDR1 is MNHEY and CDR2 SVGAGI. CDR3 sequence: CASSRGTTSGNTQYF. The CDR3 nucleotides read TGTGCCAGCAGTCGCGGGACTACTAGCGGGAATACGCAGTATTTT.

The DNA of the CDR3 is TGTGCCAGCTCACCACCGTCCGAGCGGGAGTCTAGGTACTTC. It encodes CASSPPSERESRYF. The gene calls are TRBV18 and TRBJ2-7; 8 bases match TRBD2. The V gene's germline CDR1 is KGHSH and CDR2 LQKENI. This CDR3 contains 14 residues. The V segment lost 0 bases and the J segment 12 bases; nucleotides outside the gene matches: 10.

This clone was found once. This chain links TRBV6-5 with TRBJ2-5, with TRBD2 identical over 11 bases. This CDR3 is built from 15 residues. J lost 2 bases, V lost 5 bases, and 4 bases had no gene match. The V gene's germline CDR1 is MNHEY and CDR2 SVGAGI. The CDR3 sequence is CASSLAGGVQETQYF. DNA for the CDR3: TGTGCCAGCAGTCTAGCGGGAGGAGTACAAGAGACCCAGTACTTC.

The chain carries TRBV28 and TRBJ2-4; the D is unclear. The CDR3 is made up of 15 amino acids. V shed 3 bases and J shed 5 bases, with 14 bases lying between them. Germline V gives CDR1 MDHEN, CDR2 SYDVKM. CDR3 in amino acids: CASSFPIGQENIQYF. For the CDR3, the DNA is TGTGCCAGCAGTTTTCCCATAGGGCAGGAAAACATTCAGTACTTC.

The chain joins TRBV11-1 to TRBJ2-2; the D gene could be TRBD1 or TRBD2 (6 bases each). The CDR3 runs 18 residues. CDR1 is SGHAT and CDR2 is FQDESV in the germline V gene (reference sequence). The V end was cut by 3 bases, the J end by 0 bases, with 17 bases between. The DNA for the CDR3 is TGTGCCAGCAGCTTGAATCGATGGGGGGCCTCGAACACCGGGGAGCTGTTTTTT. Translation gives CASSLNRWGASNTGELFF. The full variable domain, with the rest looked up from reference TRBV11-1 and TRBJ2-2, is EAEVAQSPRYKITEKSQAVAFWCDPISGHATLYWYRQILGQGPELLVQFQDESVVDDSQLPKDRFSAERLKGVDSTLKIQPAELGDSAMYLCASSLNRWGASNTGELFFGEGSRLTVL.

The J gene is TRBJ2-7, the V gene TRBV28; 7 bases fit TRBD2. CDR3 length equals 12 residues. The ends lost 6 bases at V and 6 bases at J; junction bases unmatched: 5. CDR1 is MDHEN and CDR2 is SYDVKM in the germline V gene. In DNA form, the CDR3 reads TGTGCCAGCAGGGGTTCGGGAGGCGAGCAGTACTTC. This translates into CASRGSGGEQYF.

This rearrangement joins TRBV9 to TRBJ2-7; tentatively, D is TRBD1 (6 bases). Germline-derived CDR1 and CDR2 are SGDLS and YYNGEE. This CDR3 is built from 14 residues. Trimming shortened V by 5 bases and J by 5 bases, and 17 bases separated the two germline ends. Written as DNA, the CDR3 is TGTGCCAGCAGTCGAACCGACAGGTCCAACGAGCAGTACTTC. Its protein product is CASSRTDRSNEQYF.

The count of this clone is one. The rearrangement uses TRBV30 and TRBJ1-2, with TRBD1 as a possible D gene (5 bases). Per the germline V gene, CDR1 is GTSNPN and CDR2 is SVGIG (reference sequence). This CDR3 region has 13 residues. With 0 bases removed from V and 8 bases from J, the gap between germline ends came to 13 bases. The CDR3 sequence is CAWSVWGGKGYTF. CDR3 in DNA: TGTGCCTGGAGTGTATGGGGGGGAAAAGGCTACACCTTC.

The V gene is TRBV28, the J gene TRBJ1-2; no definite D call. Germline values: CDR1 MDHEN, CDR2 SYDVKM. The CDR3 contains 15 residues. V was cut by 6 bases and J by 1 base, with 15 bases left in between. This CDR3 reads CASSSGYYFNYGYTF. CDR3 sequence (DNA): TGTGCCAGCAGCTCGGGTTACTATTTTAACTATGGCTACACCTTC.

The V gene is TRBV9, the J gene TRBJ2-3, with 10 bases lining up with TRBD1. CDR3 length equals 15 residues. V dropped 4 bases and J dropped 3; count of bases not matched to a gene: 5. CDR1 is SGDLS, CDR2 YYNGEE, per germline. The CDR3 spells CASSPGTGDTDTQYF. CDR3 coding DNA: TGTGCCAGCAGCCCGGGGACAGGGGATACAGATACGCAGTATTTT.

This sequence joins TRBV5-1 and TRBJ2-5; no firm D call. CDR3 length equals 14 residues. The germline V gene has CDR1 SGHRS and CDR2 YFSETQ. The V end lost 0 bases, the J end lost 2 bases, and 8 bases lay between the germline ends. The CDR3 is CASSLVSVQETQYF. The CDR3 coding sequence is TGCGCCAGCAGCTTGGTGTCGGTTCAAGAGACCCAGTACTTC.